A selection of T cell receptor beta chains follows, all from one sample in a study of T cell responses to AZD1222 COVID-19 vaccine. The data were produced by immunoSEQ multiplex PCR, yet TCRdb's version contains in-frame clones alone and is incomplete. The sample gives about 130,000 clones, 88% of which show up once; approximately 19% is in the top ten. Specimen: peripheral blood, collected on day 0 of MenACWY control vaccination. These receptor sequences come from an adult in good health. CDR3s leave out the opening cysteine and the closing phenylalanine or tryptophan. Fields, in order: V gene, CDR3 length, D gene, CDR3 protein. D genes are given only for firm matches.

TRBV20-1	9	.	SAQDAYGYT
TRBV4-1	16	.	ASSHPPARQIANYGYT
TRBV2	14	.	ASSEAMGGTNYEQY
TRBV28	11	.	ASSLDPVNEQF
TRBV27	14	TRBD2	ASSLKGGRAWDEQF
TRBV5-1	10	.	ASSLVTHEQY
TRBV7-2	13	.	ASSRGYSLYETQY
TRBV5-1	13	TRBD1	ASSLAGQGTYEQY
TRBV19	12	TRBD1	ASNNRGPLYEQY
TRBV25-1	11	.	ASSAAGHTEAF
TRBV5-4	13	.	ASSPGGLNTGELF
TRBV11-2	17	TRBD2	ASSLAWLAGGPAKNIQY
TRBV3-1/TRBV3-2	13	.	ASSSTGDNPYEQY
TRBV30	11	.	GPRGPKQVGYT
TRBV27	13	TRBD2	ASSTGLAGVETQY
TRBV5-1	13	TRBD1	ASSLAGQSSYEQY
TRBV12-3/TRBV12-4	10	.	ASSFRREAQY
TRBV4-1	14	.	ASSQAGTGRGNTIY
TRBV4-2	14	.	ASSQVSGSSTDTQY
TRBV7-6	11	.	ASSLELGYGYT
TRBV5-6	12	TRBD1	ASSLDRGRHEQY
TRBV27	16	TRBD1	ASSSGTGVVSNNSPLH
TRBV27	12	.	ASSLSLGLQPQH
TRBV24-1	9	TRBD1	ATSDADRTL
TRBV9	11	.	ASSVGADYGYT
TRBV7-2	13	.	ASSLSGTRYYGYT
TRBV30	8	.	ASAGEKLF
TRBV3-1/TRBV3-2	12	.	ASRPGLGGYGYT
TRBV10-3	13	.	AISGTDGSGNTIY
TRBV27	13	.	ASSLGTPPPHEQY
TRBV6-5	10	.	ASSYTGNTIY
TRBV6-5	12	.	ASSYSAGYTEAF
TRBV6-1	15	TRBD1	ASSEDPVGQLVYGYT
TRBV5-4	12	TRBD1	ASSLDRGPYEQY
TRBV5-1	12	.	ASSDWSLNEKLF
TRBV28	12	.	ASSAHGPNQPQH
TRBV2	13	TRBD1	ASSDRGRETGELF